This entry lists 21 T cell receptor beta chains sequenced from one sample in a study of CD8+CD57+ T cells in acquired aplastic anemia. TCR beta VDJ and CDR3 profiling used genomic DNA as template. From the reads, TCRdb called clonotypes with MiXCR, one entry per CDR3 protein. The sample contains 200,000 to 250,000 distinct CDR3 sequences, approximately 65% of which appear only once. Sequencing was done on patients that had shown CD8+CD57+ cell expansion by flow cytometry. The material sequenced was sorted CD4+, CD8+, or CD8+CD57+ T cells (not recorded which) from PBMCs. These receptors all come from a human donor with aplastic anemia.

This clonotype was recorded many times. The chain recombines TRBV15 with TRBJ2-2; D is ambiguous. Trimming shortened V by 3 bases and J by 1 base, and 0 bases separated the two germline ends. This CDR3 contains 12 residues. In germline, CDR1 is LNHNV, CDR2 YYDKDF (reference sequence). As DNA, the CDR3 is TGTGCCACCAGCAGGAACACCGGGGAGCTGTTTTTT. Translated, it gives CATSRNTGELFF. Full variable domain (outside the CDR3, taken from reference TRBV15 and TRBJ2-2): DAMVIQNPRYQVTQFGKPVTLSCSQTLNHNVMYWYQQKSSQAPKLLFHYYDKDFNNEADTPDNFQSRRPNTSFCFLDIRSPGLGDTAMYLCATSRNTGELFFGEGSRLTVL.

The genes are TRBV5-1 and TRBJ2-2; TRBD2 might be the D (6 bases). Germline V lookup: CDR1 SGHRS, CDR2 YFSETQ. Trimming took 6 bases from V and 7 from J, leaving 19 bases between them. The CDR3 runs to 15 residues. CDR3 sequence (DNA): TGCGCCAGCAAACGACTAGGGAGCGCCGGCGGGGAGCTGTTTTTT. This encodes CASKRLGSAGGELFF.

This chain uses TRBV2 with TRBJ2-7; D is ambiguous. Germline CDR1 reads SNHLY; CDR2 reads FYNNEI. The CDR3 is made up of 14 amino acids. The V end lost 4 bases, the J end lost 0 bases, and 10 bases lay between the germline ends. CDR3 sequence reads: CASSAWSSSYEQYF. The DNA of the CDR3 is TGTGCCAGCAGTGCTTGGTCAAGCTCCTACGAGCAGTACTTC.

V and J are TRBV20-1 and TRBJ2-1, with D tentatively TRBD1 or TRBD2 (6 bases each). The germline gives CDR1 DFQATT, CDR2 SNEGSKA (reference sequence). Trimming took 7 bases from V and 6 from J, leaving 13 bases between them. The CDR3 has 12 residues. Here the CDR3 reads CSGGAGSNEQFF. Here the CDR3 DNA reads TGCAGTGGGGGGGCAGGCTCCAATGAGCAGTTCTTC.

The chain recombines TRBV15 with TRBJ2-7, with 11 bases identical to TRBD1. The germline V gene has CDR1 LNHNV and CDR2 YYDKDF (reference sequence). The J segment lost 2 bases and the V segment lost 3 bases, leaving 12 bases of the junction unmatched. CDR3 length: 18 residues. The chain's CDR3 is CATSSHSVPGQGAYEQYF. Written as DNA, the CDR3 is TGTGCCACCAGCAGTCACTCCGTACCGGGACAGGGGGCCTACGAGCAGTACTTC.

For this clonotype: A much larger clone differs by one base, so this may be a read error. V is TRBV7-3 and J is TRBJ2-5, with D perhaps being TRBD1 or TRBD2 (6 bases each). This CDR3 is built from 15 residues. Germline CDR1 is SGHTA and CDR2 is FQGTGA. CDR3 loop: CASSQVAGTQETQCF. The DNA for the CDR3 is TGTGCCAGCAGCCAAGTTGCGGGGACACAAGAGACCCAGTGCTTC.

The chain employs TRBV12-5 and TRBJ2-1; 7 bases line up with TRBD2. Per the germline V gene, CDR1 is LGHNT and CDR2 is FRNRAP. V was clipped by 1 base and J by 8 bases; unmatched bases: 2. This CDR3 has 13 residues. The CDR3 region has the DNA TGTGCTAGTGGTTTGGGGCGGGAGTATGAGCAGTTCTTC. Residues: CASGLGREYEQFF.

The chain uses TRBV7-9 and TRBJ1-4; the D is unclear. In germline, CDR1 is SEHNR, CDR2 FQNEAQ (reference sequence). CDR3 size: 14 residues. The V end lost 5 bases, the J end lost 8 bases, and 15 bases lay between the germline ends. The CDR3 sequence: CASSLDRLGEKLFF. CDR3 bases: TGTGCCAGCAGCCTAGATAGGCTCGGCGAAAAACTGTTTTTT.

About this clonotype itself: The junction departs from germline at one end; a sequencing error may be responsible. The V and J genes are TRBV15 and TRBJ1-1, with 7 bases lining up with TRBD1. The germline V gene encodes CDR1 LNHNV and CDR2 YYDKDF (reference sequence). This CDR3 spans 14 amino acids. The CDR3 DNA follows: TGTGCCACCAGCACAAGGACAGGTGCCACCGAAGCCTTCTTT. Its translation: CATSTRTGATEAFF.

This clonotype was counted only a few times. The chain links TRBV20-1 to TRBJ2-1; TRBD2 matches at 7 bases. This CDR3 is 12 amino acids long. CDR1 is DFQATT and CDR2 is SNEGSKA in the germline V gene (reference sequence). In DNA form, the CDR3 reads TGCAGCGTTCGACTAGCCGGATATGAGCAGTTCTTC. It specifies CSVRLAGYEQFF.

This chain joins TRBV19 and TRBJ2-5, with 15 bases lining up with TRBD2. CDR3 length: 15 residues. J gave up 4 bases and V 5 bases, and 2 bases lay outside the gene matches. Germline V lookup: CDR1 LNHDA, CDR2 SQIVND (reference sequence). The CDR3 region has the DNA TGTGCCAGTAGTCCGGGACTAGCGGGAGGAGAGACCCAGTACTTC. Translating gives CASSPGLAGGETQYF.

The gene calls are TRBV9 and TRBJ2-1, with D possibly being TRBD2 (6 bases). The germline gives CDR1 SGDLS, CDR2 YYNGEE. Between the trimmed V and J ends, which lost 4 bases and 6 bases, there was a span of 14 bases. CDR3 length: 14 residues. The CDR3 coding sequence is TGTGCCAGCAGCTTGGCTCGGGGGTTCAATGAGCAGTTCTTC. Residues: CASSLARGFNEQFF.

Written as DNA, the CDR3 is TGTGCCATCAGTAGTGGGGGACTAGCGGGAGTGGGGCAGTACTTC. This gives the protein CAISSGGLAGVGQYF. V gene TRBV10-3 combines with J gene TRBJ2-7, with 14 positions matching TRBD2. The germline V gene encodes CDR1 ENHRY and CDR2 SYGVKD. Trimming took 5 bases from V and 9 from J; bases not matched to a gene: 9. This CDR3 is 15 amino acids long.

The chain's CDR3 is CSARHDRGSSYEQYF. CDR3 bases: TGCAGTGCTAGGCACGACAGGGGCTCTTCCTACGAGCAGTACTTC. The V and J genes are TRBV20-1 and TRBJ2-7; 8 nucleotides align to TRBD1. The CDR3 is 15 residues long. The germline CDR1 and CDR2 sequences are DFQATT and SNEGSKA (reference sequence). After removal of 3 bases from V and 1 base from J, the junction contained 8 bases not matched to a gene.

The CDR3 protein is CSASGGAPLVRNEQFF. DNA for the CDR3: TGCAGTGCTAGCGGGGGTGCGCCCTTGGTTCGCAATGAGCAGTTCTTC. J is TRBJ2-1 and V is TRBV20-1; a possible D gene is TRBD2 (6 bases). Germline V gene sequence: CDR1 DFQATT, CDR2 SNEGSKA (reference sequence). The CDR3 sequence is 16 residues long. V was trimmed by 3 bases and J by 6 bases, leaving 21 bases between them.

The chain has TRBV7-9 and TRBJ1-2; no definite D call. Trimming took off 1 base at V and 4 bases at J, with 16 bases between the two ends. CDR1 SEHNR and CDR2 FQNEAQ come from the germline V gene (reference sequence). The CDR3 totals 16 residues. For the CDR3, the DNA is TGTGCCAGCAGCTTAGTACTTCCCGATCGGGGCTATGGCTACACCTTC. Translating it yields CASSLVLPDRGYGYTF.

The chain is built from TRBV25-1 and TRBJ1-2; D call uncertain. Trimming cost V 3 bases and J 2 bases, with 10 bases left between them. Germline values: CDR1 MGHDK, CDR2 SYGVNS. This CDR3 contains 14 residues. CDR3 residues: CASSDRSSNYGYTF. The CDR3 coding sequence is TGTGCCAGCAGTGACAGGTCAAGCAACTATGGCTACACCTTC.

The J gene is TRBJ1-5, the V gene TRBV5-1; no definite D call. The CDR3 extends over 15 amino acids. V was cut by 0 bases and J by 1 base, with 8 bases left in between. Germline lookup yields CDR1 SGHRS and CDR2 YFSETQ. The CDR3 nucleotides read TGCGCCAGCAGCTTGGGCCTGGCAAGCAATCAGCCCCAGCATTTT. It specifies CASSLGLASNQPQHF. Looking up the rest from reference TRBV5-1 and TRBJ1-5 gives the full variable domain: KAGVTQTPRYLIKTRGQQVTLSCSPISGHRSVSWYQQTPGQGLQFLFEYFSETQRNKGNFPGRFSGRQFSNSRSEMNVSTLELGDSALYLCASSLGLASNQPQHFGDGTRLSIL.

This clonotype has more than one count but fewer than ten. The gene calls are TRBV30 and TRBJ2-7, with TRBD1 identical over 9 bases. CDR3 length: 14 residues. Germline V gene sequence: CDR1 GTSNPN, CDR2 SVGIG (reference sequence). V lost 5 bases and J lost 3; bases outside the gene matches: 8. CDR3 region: CAWGTGTGNYEQYF. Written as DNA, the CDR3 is TGTGCCTGGGGCACCGGGACAGGGAACTACGAGCAGTACTTC.

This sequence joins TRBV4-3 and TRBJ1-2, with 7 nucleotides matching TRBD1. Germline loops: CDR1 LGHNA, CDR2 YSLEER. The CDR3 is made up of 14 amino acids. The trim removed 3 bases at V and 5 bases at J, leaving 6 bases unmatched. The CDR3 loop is CASSQARTGYGYTF. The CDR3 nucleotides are TGCGCCAGCAGCCAGGCAAGGACAGGATATGGCTACACCTTC.

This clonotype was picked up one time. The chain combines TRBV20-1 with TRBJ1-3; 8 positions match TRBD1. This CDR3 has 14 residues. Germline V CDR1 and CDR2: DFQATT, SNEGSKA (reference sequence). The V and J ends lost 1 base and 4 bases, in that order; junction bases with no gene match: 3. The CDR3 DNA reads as TGCAGTGCTAGAGGGACAGGGAGAGGAAACACCATATATTTT. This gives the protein CSARGTGRGNTIYF.